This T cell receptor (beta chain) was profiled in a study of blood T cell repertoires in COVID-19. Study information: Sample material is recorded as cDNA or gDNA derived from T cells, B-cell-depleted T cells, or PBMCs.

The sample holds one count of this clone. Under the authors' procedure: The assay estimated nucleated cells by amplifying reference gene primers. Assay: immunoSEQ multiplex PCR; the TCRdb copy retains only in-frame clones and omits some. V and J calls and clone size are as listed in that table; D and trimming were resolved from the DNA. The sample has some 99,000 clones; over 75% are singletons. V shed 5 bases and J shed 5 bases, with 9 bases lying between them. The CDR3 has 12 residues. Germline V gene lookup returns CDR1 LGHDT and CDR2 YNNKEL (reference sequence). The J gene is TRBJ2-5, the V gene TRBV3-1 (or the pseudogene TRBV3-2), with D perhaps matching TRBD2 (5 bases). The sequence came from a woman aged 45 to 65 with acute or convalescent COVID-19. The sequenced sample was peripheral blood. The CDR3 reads CASSSPGETQYF. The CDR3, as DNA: TGTGCCAGCAGCTCACCGGGGGAGACCCAGTACTTC.